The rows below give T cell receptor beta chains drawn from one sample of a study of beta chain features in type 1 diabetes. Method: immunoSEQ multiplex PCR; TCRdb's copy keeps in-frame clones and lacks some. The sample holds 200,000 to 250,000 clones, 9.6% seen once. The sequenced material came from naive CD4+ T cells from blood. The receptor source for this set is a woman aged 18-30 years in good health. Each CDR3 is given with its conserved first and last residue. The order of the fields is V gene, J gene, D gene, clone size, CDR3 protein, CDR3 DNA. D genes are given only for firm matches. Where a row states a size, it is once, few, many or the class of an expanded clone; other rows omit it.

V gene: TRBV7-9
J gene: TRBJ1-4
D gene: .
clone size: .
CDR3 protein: CASSPAGALSGEKLFF
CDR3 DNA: TGTGCCAGCAGCCCCGCCGGCGCATTATCGGGGGAAAAACTGTTTTTT

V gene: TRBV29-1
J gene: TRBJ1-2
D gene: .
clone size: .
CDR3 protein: CSVEGGEYGYTF
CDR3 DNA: TGCAGCGTTGAAGGGGGCGAGTATGGCTACACCTTC

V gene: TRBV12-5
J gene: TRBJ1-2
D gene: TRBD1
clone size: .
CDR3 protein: CASGPGTETSNYGYTF
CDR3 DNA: TGTGCTAGTGGCCCGGGGACAGAGACTAGTAACTATGGCTACACCTTC

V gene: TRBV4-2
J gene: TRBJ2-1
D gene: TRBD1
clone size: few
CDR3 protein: CASSQAPDRGVRNEQFF
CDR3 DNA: TGTGCCAGCAGCCAAGCCCCGGACAGGGGGGTACGCAATGAGCAGTTCTTC

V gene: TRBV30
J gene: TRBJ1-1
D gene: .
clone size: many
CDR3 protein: CAWIGGRTEAFF
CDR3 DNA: TGTGCCTGGATCGGAGGGAGGACTGAAGCTTTCTTT

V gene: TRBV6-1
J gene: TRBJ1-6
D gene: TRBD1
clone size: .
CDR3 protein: CASSGPKGGQGAINSPLHF
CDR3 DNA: TGTGCCAGCAGTGGGCCAAAAGGGGGACAGGGGGCGATTAATTCACCCCTCCACTTT

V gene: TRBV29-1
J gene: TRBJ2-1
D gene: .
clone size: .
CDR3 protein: CSVARRGYEQFF
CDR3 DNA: TGCAGCGTTGCACGCAGGGGCTATGAGCAGTTCTTC

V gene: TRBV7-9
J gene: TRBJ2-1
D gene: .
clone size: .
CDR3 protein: CASSSHLTSPSEQFF
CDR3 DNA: TGTGCCAGCAGCTCCCACCTTACCTCCCCCAGTGAGCAGTTCTTC

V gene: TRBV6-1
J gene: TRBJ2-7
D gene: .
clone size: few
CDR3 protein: CASSYNYEQYF
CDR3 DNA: TGTGCCAGCAGTTACAACTACGAGCAGTACTTC

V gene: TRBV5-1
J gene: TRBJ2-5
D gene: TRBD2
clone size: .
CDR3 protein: CASREGLAQETQYF
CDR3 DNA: TGCGCCAGCAGAGAAGGACTAGCACAAGAGACCCAGTACTTC

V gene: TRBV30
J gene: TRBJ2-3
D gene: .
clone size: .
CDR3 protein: CAWSVHGGGTQYF
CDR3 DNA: TGTGCCTGGAGTGTACACGGGGGAGGTACGCAGTATTTT

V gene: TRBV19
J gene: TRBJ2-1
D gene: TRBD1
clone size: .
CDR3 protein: CASRNLRQGIEQFF
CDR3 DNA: TGTGCCAGCAGAAACCTCAGACAGGGAATTGAGCAGTTCTTC

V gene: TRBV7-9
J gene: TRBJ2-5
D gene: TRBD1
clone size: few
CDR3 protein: CASSMGQGQTQYF
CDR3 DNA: TGTGCCAGCAGCATGGGACAGGGGCAGACCCAGTACTTC

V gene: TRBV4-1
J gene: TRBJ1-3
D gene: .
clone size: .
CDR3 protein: CASSHQWGPDTIYF
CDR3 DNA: TGCGCCAGCAGCCACCAATGGGGCCCGGACACCATATATTTT

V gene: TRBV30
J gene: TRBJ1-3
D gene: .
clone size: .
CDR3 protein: CAWSVRLSAPSSGNTIYF
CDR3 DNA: TGTGCCTGGAGCGTCCGATTGAGCGCCCCTAGCTCTGGAAACACCATATATTTT

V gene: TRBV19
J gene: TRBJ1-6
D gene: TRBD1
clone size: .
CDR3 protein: CASSMQGAPNSPLHF
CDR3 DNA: TGTGCCAGTAGTATGCAGGGGGCGCCGAATTCACCCCTCCACTTT

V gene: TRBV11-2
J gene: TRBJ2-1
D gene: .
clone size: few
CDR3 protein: CASSLDQATGSSGQFF
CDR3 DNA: TGTGCCAGCAGCTTAGATCAGGCGACGGGATCCTCTGGGCAGTTCTTC

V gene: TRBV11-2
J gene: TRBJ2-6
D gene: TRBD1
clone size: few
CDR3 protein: CASRDRGLSANVLTF
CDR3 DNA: TGTGCCAGCAGGGACAGGGGGCTCTCGGCCAACGTCCTGACTTTC

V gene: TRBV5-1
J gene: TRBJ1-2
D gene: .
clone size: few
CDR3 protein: CASSSNPGGGYTF
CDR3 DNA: TGCGCCAGCAGCTCCAACCCGGGGGGAGGCTACACCTTC

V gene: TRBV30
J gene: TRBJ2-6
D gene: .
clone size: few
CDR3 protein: CAWSILAAGANVLTF
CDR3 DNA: TGTGCCTGGAGTATCCTAGCAGCTGGGGCCAACGTCCTGACTTTC

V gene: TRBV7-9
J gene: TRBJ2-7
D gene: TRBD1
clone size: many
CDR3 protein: CASSRGTVSYEQYF
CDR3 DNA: TGTGCCAGCAGCCGTGGGACAGTCAGCTACGAGCAGTACTTC

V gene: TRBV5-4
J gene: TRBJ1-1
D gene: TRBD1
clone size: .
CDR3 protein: CASSTPTGTGDTEAFF
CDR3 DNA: TGTGCCAGCAGCACGCCGACAGGGACGGGGGACACTGAAGCTTTCTTT

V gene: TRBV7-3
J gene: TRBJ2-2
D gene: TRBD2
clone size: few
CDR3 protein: CASSSGGGGLTTGELFF
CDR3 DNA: TGTGCCAGCAGTTCCGGTGGGGGGGGATTGACCACCGGGGAGCTGTTTTTT

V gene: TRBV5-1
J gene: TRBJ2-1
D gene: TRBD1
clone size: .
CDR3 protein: CASSPTGELNEQFF
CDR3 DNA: TGCGCCAGCAGCCCCACAGGGGAACTCAATGAGCAGTTCTTC

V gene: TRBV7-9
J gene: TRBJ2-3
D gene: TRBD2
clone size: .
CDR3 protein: CASSAEAGRDTQYF
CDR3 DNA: TGTGCCAGCAGCGCCGAAGCGGGGAGGGATACGCAGTATTTT

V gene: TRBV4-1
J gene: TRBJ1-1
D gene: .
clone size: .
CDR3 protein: CASSPPVNTEAFF
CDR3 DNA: TGCGCCAGCAGCCCCCCCGTGAACACTGAAGCTTTCTTT

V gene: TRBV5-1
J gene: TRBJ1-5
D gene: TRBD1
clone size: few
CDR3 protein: CASSLTGGEQPQHF
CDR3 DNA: TGCGCCAGCAGCTTGACAGGGGGCGAGCAGCCCCAGCATTTT

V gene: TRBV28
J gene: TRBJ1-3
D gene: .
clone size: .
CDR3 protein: CASSVVASGNTIYF
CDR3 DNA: TGTGCCAGCAGTGTCGTGGCTTCGGGAAACACCATATATTTT

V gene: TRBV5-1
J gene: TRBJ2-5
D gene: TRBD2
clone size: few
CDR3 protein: CASSPSGREGETQYF
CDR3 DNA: TGCGCCAGCAGCCCCTCGGGGCGGGAGGGTGAGACCCAGTACTTC

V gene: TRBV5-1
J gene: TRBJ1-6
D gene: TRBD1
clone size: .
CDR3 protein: CASSLYIRTGDSPLHF
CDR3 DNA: TGCGCCAGCAGCTTGTATATTCGGACAGGGGATTCACCCCTCCACTTT

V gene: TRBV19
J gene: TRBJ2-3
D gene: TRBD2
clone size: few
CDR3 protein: CASSVPVGGRGTDTQYF
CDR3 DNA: TGTGCCAGTAGTGTCCCCGTTGGAGGGAGGGGCACAGATACGCAGTATTTT

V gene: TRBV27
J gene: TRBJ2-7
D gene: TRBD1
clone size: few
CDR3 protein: CASRTGTGSYEQYF
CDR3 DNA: TGTGCCAGCAGGACCGGGACAGGCTCCTACGAGCAGTACTTC

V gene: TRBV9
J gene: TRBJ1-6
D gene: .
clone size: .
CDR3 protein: CASSVATGQGRSSYNSPLHF
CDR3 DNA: TGTGCCAGCAGCGTAGCTACAGGGCAGGGCAGGAGCTCCTATAATTCACCCCTCCACTTT

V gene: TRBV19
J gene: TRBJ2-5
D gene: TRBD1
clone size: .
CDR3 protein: CASSRTGSQETQYF
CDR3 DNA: TGTGCCAGTAGTAGGACAGGCTCCCAAGAGACCCAGTACTTC

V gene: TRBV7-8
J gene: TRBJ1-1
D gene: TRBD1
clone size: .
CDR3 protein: CASSLETGETEAFF
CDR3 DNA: TGTGCCAGCAGCTTAGAAACAGGGGAAACTGAAGCTTTCTTT

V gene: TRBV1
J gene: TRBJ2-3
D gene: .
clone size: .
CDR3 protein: CTSSQDGGEGSTDTQYF
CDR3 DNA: TGCACCAGCAGCCAAGATGGGGGGGAGGGTAGCACAGATACGCAGTATTTT

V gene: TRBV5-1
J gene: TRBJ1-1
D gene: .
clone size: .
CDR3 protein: CASSTGHGNTEAFF
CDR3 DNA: TGCGCCAGCAGCACGGGACACGGGAACACTGAAGCTTTCTTT

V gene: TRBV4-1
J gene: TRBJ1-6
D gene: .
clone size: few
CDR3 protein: CASSHATEYNSPLHF
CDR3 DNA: TGCGCCAGCAGCCACGCGACGGAGTATAATTCACCCCTCCACTTT

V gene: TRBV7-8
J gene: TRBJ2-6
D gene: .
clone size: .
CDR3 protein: CASSLPRQISRTGANVLTF
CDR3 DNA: TGTGCCAGCAGCTTGCCAAGACAGATCTCGCGGACTGGGGCCAACGTCCTGACTTTC

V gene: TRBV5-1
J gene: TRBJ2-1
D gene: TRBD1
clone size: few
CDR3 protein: CASSFYRGVRSNEQFF
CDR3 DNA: TGCGCCAGCAGCTTTTACAGGGGAGTGAGGAGTAATGAGCAGTTCTTC

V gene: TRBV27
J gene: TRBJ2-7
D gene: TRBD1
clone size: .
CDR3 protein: CASSLLRGPYEQYF
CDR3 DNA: TGTGCCAGCAGTTTACTCAGGGGGCCCTACGAGCAGTACTTC

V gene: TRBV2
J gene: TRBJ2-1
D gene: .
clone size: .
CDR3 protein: CASSPRDSGQFGQFF
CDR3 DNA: TGTGCCAGCAGTCCCCGGGACAGCGGGCAATTTGGGCAGTTCTTC

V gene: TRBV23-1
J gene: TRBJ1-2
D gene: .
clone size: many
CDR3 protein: CASRYAQGYGYTF
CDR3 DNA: TGCGCCAGCAGATATGCGCAGGGGTATGGCTACACCTTC

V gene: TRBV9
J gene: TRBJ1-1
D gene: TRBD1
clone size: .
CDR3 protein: CASTRGDRGTTEAFF
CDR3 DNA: TGTGCCAGCACCAGGGGGGACAGGGGGACCACTGAAGCTTTCTTT

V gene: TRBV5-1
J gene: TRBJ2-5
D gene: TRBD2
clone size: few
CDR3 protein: CASSWGGSDQETQYF
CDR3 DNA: TGCGCCAGCAGCTGGGGGGGAAGTGACCAAGAGACCCAGTACTTC

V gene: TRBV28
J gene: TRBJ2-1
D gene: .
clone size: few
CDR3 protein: CASSLGPKNEQFF
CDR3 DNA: TGTGCCAGCTCCCTGGGGCCGAAAAATGAGCAGTTCTTC

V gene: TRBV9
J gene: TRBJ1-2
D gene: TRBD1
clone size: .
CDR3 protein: CASSVPGTGAYGYTF
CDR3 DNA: TGTGCCAGCAGCGTACCCGGGACAGGGGCCTATGGCTACACCTTC